This entry is about one T cell receptor beta chain. The data originate from a study of T-cell memory formation after mild COVID-19. MiXCR, applied by TCRdb to the 5' RACE reads, yields one record per CDR3 protein. The sample holds around 110,000 distinct CDR3 sequences; 14% are singletons and the top ten take 39%. Germline V gene data show CDR1 as DFQATT and CDR2 as SNEGSKA (reference sequence). V shed 3 bases and J 6 bases; nucleotides not matched to a gene: 8. This CDR3 spans 14 amino acids. The sequenced sample was PBMCs or a T cell subset sorted from them (not recorded which). The receptor was isolated from a man younger than 30 who had mild COVID-19 (a few samples of this study predate the infection). Cell type and time point are not known. The rearrangement joins TRBV20-1 to TRBJ2-1; 7 bases agree with TRBD1. CDR3 protein: CSASRQGPINEQFF. The CDR3 DNA sequence: TGCAGTGCTAGTAGACAGGGCCCTATCAATGAGCAGTTCTTC.